Described below is a single T cell receptor beta chain sequence and its context. The antigen is not known. This specimen belongs to a study of shared clonotypes between healthy human individuals. Whole-study findings and limits: Naive CD4 clonotypes were shared across a handful of donors at roughly 5.3%.

Researchers partitioned CD4+ cells into CD45RA+ naive and CD45RA-negative memory subsets. Method: immunoSEQ multiplex PCR; TCRdb's copy keeps in-frame clones and lacks some. The data show approximately 2.5 million clones, roughly nine tenths seen once. V dropped 1 base and J dropped 8 bases, with 18 bases sitting between them. CDR3 size: 16 residues. Germline V gene sequence: CDR1 SGHDT, CDR2 YYEEEE. The genes are TRBV5-6 and TRBJ1-4; D is undetermined. The sample consisted of naive CD4+ T cells sorted from blood. The subset: CD45RA+ positively selected. The TCR sequence derives from a man between 18 and 29 years old in good health. DNA of the CDR3: TGTGCCAGCAGCTTGACGACGACGGCGCTTTCGGAAAAACTGTTTTTT. This sequence encodes CASSLTTTALSEKLFF.